These 17 T cell receptor beta chains came from one sample sequenced in a study of blood T cell repertoires in COVID-19. This table comes from immunoSEQ multiplex PCR, and its TCRdb copy is limited to in-frame clones, with some not included. The table lists a few hundred thousand clones, around 90% of them singletons. Sequenced input: peripheral blood. These receptors all come from a woman in her 30s with COVID-19, enrolled during active disease.

J is TRBJ2-7 and V is TRBV7-6, with a tentative D call TRBD2 (6 bases). Deletions cut 1 base from V and 1 base from J, with 11 bases between. Per germline, CDR1 SGHVS and CDR2 FNYEAQ. This CDR3 has 15 amino acids. This CDR3 is CASSLVRDSSYEQYF. The CDR3 DNA reads TGTGCCAGCAGCTTAGTCCGGGACTCTTCCTACGAGCAGTACTTC.

The J gene is TRBJ1-4, the V gene TRBV28; D call uncertain. Trimming stripped 2 bases from V and 3 bases from J, with 7 bases between. The germline V gene has CDR1 MDHEN and CDR2 SYDVKM. CDR3 length: 14 amino acids. DNA for the CDR3: TGTGCCAGCAGTTTAAGAACTCCTAATGAAAAACTGTTTTTT. This codes for CASSLRTPNEKLFF.

The chain links TRBV10-3 to TRBJ1-2, with D maybe TRBD1 (6 bases). This CDR3 has 16 residues. Germline CDR1 is ENHRY and CDR2 is SYGVKD. Trimming left V 2 bases short and J 8 bases short, with 21 bases between. The CDR3 region has the DNA TGTGCCATCAGTGAGGAATCTCTGAACAGGGAGAACGGCTACACCTTC. Protein sequence: CAISEESLNRENGYTF.

This sequence joins TRBV7-9 and TRBJ2-5; TRBD1 aligns across 12 bases. Looked up from germline, CDR1 is SEHNR and CDR2 is FQNEAQ (reference sequence). This CDR3 comprises 15 residues. J gave up 5 bases and V 4 bases, and 5 bases lay outside the gene matches. In DNA, the CDR3 is TGTGCCAGCAGCTCGGGACAGGGGGCTTGGGAGACCCAGTACTTC. Encoded protein: CASSSGQGAWETQYF.

The V and J genes are TRBV6-1 and TRBJ1-5, with D maybe TRBD1 (5 bases). V gave up 5 bases and J gave up 7 bases, with 15 bases separating them. CDR3 size: 14 residues. Germline CDR1 is MNHNS and CDR2 is SASEGT. In nucleotides, the CDR3 is TGTGCCAGCAGTCAGCCAGGGTCTAAACAGCCCCAGCATTTT. Its translation is CASSQPGSKQPQHF.

The DNA of the CDR3 is TGTGCTAGTGGTCCCGGAATAGCGGGGGTGAATGAGCAGTTCTTC. It yields the protein CASGPGIAGVNEQFF. This chain links TRBV12-5 with TRBJ2-1, with 9 bases fitting TRBD2. This CDR3 contains 15 residues. J was trimmed by 7 bases and V by 5 bases; bases with no gene match: 9. Germline V gene lookup returns CDR1 LGHNT and CDR2 FRNRAP. Filled out from reference TRBV12-5 and TRBJ2-1, the complete variable domain reads DARVTQTPRHKVTEMGQEVTMRCQPILGHNTVFWYRQTMMQGLELLAYFRNRAPLDDSGMPKDRFSAEMPDATLATLKIQPSEPRDSAVYFCASGPGIAGVNEQFFGPGTRLTVL.

This sequence joins TRBV29-1 and TRBJ2-7; possible D gene TRBD1, 6 bases. This CDR3 comprises 16 residues. The V gene's germline CDR1 is SQVTM and CDR2 ANQGSEA. V was clipped by 1 base and J by 1 base, with 17 bases between them. In DNA, the CDR3 is TGCAGCGTTGAAGGTTTAAGGGGGAGTGGATCCTACGAGCAGTACTTC. This gives the protein CSVEGLRGSGSYEQYF.

The gene calls are TRBV6-5 and TRBJ2-7; D uncertain. The CDR3 runs 12 residues. Deletions cut 5 bases from V and 4 bases from J, with 9 bases between. Germline V gene lookup returns CDR1 MNHEY and CDR2 SVGAGI. The DNA of the CDR3 is TGTGCCAGCAGTCTTGAGGCTTACGAGCAGTACTTC. As protein: CASSLEAYEQYF.

V and J are TRBV18 and TRBJ2-7, with D perhaps matching TRBD1 (5 bases). The CDR3 is 13 residues long. In germline, CDR1 is KGHSH, CDR2 LQKENI. V gave up 2 bases and J gave up 7 bases, with 12 bases separating them. CDR3 protein: CASSPDRSLEQYF. As DNA, the CDR3 is TGTGCCAGCTCACCAGACAGATCCCTAGAGCAGTACTTC.

The rearrangement links TRBV6-2 or TRBV6-3 to TRBJ1-6; tentative D call: TRBD1 (6 bases). The CDR3 runs to 14 residues. CDR1 and CDR2 from the germline V gene are MNHEY and SVGEGT. Trimming pared 6 bases from V and 9 bases from J, leaving 15 bases between. The CDR3 is CASSPDRSLSPLHF. DNA of the CDR3: TGTGCCAGCAGCCCAGACAGGAGCCTTTCACCCCTCCACTTT.

The rearrangement joins TRBV7-9 to TRBJ2-1; no reliable D call. Germline V gives CDR1 SEHNR, CDR2 FQNEAQ (reference sequence). This CDR3 has 15 amino acids. V gave up 5 bases and J gave up 9 bases, with 20 bases separating them. As DNA, the CDR3 is TGTGCCAGCAGCCAAGCGTCGGAGTTTCTCCGTGAGCAGTTCTTC. Its translation is CASSQASEFLREQFF.

In this sample, this clone turned up once. The gene calls are TRBV11-1 and TRBJ2-7, with a tentative D call TRBD2 (5 bases). The V end was cut by 5 bases, the J end by 0 bases, with 17 bases between. This CDR3 is 16 amino acids long. Germline-derived CDR1 and CDR2 are SGHAT and FQDESV (reference sequence). The CDR3 DNA reads TGTGCCAGCAGCCCTTCTTTCACGGGGAGCTCCTACGAGCAGTACTTC. This sequence encodes CASSPSFTGSSYEQYF. Filled out from reference TRBV11-1 and TRBJ2-7, the complete variable domain reads EAEVAQSPRYKITEKSQAVAFWCDPISGHATLYWYRQILGQGPELLVQFQDESVVDDSQLPKDRFSAERLKGVDSTLKIQPAELGDSAMYLCASSPSFTGSSYEQYFGPGTRLTVT.

The V gene is TRBV9, the J gene TRBJ2-1; 11 bases map to TRBD2. CDR1 is SGDLS and CDR2 is YYNGEE in the germline V gene. The CDR3 has 16 amino acids. V trimming: 0 bases; J trimming: 4 bases; junction bases outside the gene matches: 3. The CDR3 nucleotides are TGTGCCAGCAGCGTAGTGGGACTAGCGGCTTACAATGAGCAGTTCTTC. Its translation: CASSVVGLAAYNEQFF.

The chain links TRBV5-1 to TRBJ1-1; 7 bases match TRBD1. CDR3 length equals 19 residues. The ends lost 0 bases at V and 1 base at J; junction bases unmatched: 15. From germline, CDR1 is SGHRS and CDR2 YFSETQ. The CDR3 DNA follows: TGCGCCAGCAGCTTGGGACCTTACAGGGGTTTGGAATCGAACACTGAAGCTTTCTTT. Translated, it gives CASSLGPYRGLESNTEAFF.

J is TRBJ1-5 and V is TRBV7-3; 7 bases line up with TRBD1. The CDR3 contains 13 residues. CDR1 and CDR2 (germline): SGHTA, FQGTGA. V lost 8 bases, J lost 5 bases, and 6 bases stayed unmatched. The DNA of the CDR3 is TGTGCCAGCGCCTGGGACAGCCATCAGCCCCAGCATTTT. This translates into CASAWDSHQPQHF.

The J gene is TRBJ2-7, the V gene TRBV28, with a weak D call TRBD2 (5 bases). The CDR3 covers 15 residues. The germline V gene has CDR1 MDHEN and CDR2 SYDVKM. Trimming removed 1 base from V and 4 bases from J, with 14 bases in between. This CDR3 is CASSLSHGLAYEQYF. The CDR3 DNA sequence: TGTGCCAGCAGTTTATCCCACGGGTTAGCGTACGAGCAGTACTTC.

The V call is TRBV4-2, the J call TRBJ2-2; perhaps TRBD2 as D (6 bases). The V and J ends lost 2 bases and 4 bases respectively, with 26 bases between them. The V gene's germline CDR1 is LGHNA and CDR2 YNFKEQ. The CDR3 extends over 20 amino acids. The CDR3 loop reads CASSQKGAPFDWRATGELFF. The CDR3 region has the DNA TGTGCCAGCAGCCAAAAAGGCGCCCCCTTTGATTGGAGGGCCACCGGGGAGCTGTTTTTT.